The source of this T cell receptor beta chain is a study of blood T cell repertoires in COVID-19. Clones were sequenced by immunoSEQ multiplex PCR, and TCRdb holds only the in-frame ones, with some missing. Of fewer than 400,000 clones listed, roughly 85% were seen once; the top ten hold over 2%. From germline, CDR1 is SGHTA and CDR2 FQGNSA. V lost 3 bases and J 7 bases, leaving 10 bases between the germline ends. The CDR3 runs 12 residues. The sequenced material came from PBMCs or T cells enriched from blood (not recorded which). The receptor was isolated from a man younger than 45 who had recovered from COVID-19. The rearrangement uses TRBV7-2 and TRBJ2-7; tentatively, D is TRBD2 (5 bases). CDR3 nucleotides: TGTGCCAGCAGCTTGGACTTCTGGGAGCAGTACTTC. Its protein product is CASSLDFWEQYF.